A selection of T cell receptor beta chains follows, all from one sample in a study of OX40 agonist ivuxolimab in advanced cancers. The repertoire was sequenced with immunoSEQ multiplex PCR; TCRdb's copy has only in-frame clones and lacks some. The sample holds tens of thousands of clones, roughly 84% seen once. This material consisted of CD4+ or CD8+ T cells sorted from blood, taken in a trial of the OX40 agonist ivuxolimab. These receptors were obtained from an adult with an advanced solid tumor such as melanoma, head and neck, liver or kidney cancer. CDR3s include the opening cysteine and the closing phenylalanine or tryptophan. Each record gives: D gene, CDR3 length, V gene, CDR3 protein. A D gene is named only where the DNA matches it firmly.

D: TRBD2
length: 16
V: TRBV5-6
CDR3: CASSRPGLADTGELFF

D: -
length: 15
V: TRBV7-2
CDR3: CASSLGIAGTDTQYF

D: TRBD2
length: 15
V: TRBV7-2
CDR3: CASGLLAGGSGELFF

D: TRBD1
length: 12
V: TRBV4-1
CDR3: CASSRPGGKNTF

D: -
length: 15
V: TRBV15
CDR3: CATSRDPGQSYGYTF

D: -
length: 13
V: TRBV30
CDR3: CAWSVQRNSPLHF

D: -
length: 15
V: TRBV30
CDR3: CAWRAPGTVGQPQHF

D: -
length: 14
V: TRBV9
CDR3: CASSVNPSTDTQYF

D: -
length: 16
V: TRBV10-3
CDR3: CAISESGGAFNTEAFF

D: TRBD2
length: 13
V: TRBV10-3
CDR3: CAAGDPGGGELFF

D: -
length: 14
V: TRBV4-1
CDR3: CASSQDSSGNTIYF

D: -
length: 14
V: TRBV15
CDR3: CATSSQTTNYGYTF

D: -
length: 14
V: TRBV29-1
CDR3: CSAAQGTGNQPQHF

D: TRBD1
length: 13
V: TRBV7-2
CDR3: CASRDRAQETQYF

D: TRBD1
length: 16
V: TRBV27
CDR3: CASSLLLSGGRGEQFF

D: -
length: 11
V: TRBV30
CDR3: CAWSVSGEAFF

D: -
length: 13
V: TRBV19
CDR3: CASSTGPYETQYF

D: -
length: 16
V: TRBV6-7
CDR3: CASSYKGRSSYNEQFF

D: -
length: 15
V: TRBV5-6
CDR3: CASSVALGSNYGYTF

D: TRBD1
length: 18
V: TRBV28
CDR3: CASSLPNRGTSVNYGYTF

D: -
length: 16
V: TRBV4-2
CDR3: CASSQGDKNEGYGYTF

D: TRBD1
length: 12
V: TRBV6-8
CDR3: CASPSGGTEAFF

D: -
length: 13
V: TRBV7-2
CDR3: CASSLVRHNGYTF

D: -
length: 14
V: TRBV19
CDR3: CASSGPVDQETQYF

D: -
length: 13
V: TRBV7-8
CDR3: CASSSRQNEKLFF

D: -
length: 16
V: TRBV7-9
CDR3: CASSLVLPLPYNEQFF

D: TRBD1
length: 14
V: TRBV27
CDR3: CASRKQGSNYGYTF

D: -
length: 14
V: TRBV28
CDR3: CASSLRGSGVTQYF

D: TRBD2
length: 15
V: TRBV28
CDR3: CATSKESSGVYEQYF

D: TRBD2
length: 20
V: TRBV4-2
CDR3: CASSQDWTSGRVGTKNIQYF

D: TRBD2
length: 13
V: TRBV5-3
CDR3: CARSPGGPDTQYF

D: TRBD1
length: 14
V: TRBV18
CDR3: CASSPTGDPYGYTF

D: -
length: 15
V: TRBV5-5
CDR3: CASSFGIDPGQPQHF

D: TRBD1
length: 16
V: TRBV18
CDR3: CASSQEPGQGRETQYF

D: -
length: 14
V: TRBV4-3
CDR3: CASSQVPMRTEAFF

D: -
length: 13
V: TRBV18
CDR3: CASSPRQGHEQFF

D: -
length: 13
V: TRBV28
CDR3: CASSFPGYNEQFF

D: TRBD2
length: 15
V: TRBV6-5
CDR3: CASSPLAGRYNEQFF

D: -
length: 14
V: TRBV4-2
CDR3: CASSTQDMNTEAFF

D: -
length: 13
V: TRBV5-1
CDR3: CASMEGTNSPLHF

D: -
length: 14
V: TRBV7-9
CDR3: CASSLGSSHTEAFF

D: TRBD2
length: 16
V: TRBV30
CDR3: CAWSVFSGRVGDEQFF

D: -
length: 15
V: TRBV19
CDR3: CASSIITGRGGPQHF

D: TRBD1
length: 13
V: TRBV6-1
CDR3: CASQPQGNGELFF

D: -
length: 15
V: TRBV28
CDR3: CASRDRAPKTYEQYF

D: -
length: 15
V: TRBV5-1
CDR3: CASSYVTTTYNEQFF

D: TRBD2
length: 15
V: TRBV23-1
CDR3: CSPAGGVRITGELFF

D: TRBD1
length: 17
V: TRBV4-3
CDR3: CASSLGGGQGNNSPLHF

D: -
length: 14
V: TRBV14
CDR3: CASSQGTVQETQYF

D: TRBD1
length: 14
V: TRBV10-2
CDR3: CASTSGQGRNEAFF

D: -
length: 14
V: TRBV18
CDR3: CASSPQVHTDTQYF

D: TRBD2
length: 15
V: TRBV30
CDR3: CAGTLAGALTDTQYF

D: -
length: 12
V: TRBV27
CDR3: CASSLDYGELFF

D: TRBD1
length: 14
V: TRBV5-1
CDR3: CASSYGTDTDTQYF

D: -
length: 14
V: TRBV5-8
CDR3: CASRRKGGNYGYTF

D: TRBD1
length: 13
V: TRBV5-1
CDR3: CASSPDRDQPQHF

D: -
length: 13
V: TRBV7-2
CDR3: CASSRNPRESFDF

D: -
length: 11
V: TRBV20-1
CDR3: CSARKQLEQFF

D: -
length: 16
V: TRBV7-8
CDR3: CASSLVIGVVRGEQYF